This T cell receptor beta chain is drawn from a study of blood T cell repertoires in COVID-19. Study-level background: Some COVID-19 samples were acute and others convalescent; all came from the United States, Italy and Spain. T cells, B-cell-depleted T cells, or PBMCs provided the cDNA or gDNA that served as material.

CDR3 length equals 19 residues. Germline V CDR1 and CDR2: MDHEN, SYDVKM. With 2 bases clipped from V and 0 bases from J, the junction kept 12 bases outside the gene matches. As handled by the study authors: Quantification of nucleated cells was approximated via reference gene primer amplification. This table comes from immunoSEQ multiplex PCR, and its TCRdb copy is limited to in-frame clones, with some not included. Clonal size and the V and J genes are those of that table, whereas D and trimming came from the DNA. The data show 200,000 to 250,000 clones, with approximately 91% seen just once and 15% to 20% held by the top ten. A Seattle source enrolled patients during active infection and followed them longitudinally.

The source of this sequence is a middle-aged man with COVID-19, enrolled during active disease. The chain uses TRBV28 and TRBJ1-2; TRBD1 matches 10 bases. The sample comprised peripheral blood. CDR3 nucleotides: TGTGCCAGCAGTTTACCGTTGGGGGACAGGGGACTCACTAACTATGGCTACACCTTC. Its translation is CASSLPLGDRGLTNYGYTF.